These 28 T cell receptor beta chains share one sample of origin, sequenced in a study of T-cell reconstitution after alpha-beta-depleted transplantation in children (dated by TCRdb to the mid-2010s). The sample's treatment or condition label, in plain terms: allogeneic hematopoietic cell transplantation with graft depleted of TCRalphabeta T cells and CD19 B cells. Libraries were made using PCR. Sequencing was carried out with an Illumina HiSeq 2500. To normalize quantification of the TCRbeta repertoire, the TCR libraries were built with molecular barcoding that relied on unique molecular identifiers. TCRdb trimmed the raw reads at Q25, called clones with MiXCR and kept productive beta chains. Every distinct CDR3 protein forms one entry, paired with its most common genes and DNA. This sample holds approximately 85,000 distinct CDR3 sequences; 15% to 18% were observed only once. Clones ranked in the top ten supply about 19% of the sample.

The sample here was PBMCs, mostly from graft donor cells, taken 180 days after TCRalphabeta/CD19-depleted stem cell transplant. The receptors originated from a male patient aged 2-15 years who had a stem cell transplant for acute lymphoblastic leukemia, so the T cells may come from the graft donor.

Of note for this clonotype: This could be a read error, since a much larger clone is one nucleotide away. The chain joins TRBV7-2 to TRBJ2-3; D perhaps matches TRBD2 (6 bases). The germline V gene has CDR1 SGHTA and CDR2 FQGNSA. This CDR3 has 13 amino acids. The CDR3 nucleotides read TGTGCCAGCAGCTTAGCACCGGGAGATACGCCGTATTTT. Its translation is CASSLAPGDTPYF.

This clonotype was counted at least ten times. The CDR3 loop reads CSARDPSGLLHSDTQYF. CDR3 DNA sequence: TGCAGTGCTAGAGACCCCTCGGGACTCCTTCACAGTGATACGCAGTATTTT. The chain carries TRBV20-1 and TRBJ2-3; a possible D gene is TRBD2 (6 bases). From germline, CDR1 is DFQATT and CDR2 SNEGSKA (reference sequence). V lost 0 bases to trimming and J lost 6 bases, with 22 bases between them. This CDR3 is 17 amino acids long.

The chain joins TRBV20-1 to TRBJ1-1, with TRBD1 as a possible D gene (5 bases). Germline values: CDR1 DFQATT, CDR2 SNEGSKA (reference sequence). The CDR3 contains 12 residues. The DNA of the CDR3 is TGCAGCCCGCGGGGAGGGGCAAGTGAAGCTTTCTTT. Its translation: CSPRGGASEAFF.

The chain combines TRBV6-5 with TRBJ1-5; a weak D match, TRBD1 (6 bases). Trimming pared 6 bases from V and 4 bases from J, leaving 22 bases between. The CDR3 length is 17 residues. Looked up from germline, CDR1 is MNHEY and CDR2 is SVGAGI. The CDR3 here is CASSYPGVLVSNQPQHF. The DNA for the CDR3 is TGTGCCAGCAGCTACCCAGGGGTATTAGTTTCTAATCAGCCCCAGCATTTT.

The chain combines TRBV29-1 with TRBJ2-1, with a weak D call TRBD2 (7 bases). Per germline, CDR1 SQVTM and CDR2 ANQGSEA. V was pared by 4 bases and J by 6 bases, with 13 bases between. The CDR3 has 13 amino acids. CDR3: CSVVRGAGNEQFF. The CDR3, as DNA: TGCAGCGTTGTTCGGGGGGCAGGCAATGAGCAGTTCTTC.

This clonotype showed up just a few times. The CDR3 DNA is TGTGCCAGCAGTAACCAGGGGGGCTACGAGCAGTACTTC. Its translation: CASSNQGGYEQYF. The J gene is TRBJ2-7, the V gene TRBV25-1; D perhaps matches TRBD1 (7 bases). Trimming cost V 5 bases and J 3 bases, with 11 bases left between them. CDR3 length equals 13 residues. Germline V lookup: CDR1 MGHDK, CDR2 SYGVNS.

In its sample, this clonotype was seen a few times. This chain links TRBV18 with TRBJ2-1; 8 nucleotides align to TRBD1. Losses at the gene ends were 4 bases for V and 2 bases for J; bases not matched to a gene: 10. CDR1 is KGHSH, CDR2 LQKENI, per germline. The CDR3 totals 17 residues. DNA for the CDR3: TGTGCCAGCTCACTTAACCCCGGGACAGGCGCCTACAATGAGCAGTTCTTC. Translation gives CASSLNPGTGAYNEQFF.

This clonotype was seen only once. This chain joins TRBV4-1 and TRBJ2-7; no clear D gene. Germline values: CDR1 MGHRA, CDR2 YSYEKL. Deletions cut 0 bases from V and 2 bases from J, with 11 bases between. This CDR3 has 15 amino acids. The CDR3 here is CASSQEHGLPYEQYF. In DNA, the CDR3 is TGCGCCAGCAGCCAAGAGCACGGGCTCCCCTACGAGCAGTACTTC.

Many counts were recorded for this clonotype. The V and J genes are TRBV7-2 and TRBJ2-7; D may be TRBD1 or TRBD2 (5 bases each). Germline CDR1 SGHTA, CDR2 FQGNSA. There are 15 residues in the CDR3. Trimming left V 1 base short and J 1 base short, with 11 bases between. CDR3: CASSLGGASSYEQYF. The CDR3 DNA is TGTGCCAGCAGCTTAGGAGGGGCGTCGTCCTACGAGCAGTACTTC.

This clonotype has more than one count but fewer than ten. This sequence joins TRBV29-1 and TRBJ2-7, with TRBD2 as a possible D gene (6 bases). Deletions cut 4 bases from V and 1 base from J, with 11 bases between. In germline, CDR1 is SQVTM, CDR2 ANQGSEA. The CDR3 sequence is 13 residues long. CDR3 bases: TGCAGCGTTGCGGGGAGGTTTTCCTACGAGCAGTACTTC. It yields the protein CSVAGRFSYEQYF.

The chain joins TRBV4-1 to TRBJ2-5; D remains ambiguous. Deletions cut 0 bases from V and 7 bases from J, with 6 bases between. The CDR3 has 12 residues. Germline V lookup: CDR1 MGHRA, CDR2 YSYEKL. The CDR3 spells CASSQDVGTQYF. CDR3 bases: TGCGCCAGCAGCCAAGATGTGGGGACCCAGTACTTC.

DNA for the CDR3: TGTGCCAGCAGTTCCCGACCGAAAGGGACTAGCGGCCACACCGGGGAGCTGTTTTTT. Protein: CASSSRPKGTSGHTGELFF. V is TRBV12-3 or TRBV12-4 and J is TRBJ2-2; 11 positions agree with TRBD2. CDR3 length equals 19 residues. Trimming removed 4 bases from V and 3 bases from J; junction bases left unmatched: 13.

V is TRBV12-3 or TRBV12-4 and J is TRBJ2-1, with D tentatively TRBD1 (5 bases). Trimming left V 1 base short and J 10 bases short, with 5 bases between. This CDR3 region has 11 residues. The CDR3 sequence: CASSLDREQFF. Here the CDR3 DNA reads TGTGCCAGCAGTTTAGACAGGGAGCAGTTCTTC.

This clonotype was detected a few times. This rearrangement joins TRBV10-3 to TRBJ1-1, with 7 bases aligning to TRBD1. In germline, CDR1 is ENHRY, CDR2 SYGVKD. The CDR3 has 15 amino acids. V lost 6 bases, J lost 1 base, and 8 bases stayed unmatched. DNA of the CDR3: TGTGCCATCAGCCTGACCGGGACAGAGAACACTGAAGCTTTCTTT. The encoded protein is CAISLTGTENTEAFF.

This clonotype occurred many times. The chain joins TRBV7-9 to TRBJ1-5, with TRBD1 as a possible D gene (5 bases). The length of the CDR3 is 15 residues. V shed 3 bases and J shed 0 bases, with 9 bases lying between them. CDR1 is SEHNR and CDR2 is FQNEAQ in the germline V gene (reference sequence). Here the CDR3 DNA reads TGTGCCAGCAGCTTGGGCGACAGTAGCAATCAGCCCCAGCATTTT. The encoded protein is CASSLGDSSNQPQHF.

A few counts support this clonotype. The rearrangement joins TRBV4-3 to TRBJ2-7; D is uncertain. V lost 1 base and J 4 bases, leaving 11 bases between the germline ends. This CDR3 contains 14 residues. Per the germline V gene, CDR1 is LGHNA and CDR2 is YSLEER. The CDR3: CASSQGVPSYEQYF. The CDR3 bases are TGCGCCAGCAGCCAAGGAGTCCCATCATACGAGCAGTACTTC.

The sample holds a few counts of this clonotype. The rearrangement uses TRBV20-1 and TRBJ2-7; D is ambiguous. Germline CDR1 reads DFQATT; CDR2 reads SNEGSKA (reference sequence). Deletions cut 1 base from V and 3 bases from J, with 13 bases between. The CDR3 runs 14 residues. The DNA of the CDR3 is TGCAGTGCTAGAGGAAGGCAGTCCGACTACGAGCAGTACTTC. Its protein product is CSARGRQSDYEQYF.

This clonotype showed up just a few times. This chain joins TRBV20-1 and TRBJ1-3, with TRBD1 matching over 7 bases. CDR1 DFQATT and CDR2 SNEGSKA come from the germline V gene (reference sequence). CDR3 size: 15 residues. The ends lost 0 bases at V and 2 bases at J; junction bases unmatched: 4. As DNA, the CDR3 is TGCAGTGCTAGAGATGGTCAGGGGGCTGGAAACACCATATATTTT. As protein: CSARDGQGAGNTIYF.

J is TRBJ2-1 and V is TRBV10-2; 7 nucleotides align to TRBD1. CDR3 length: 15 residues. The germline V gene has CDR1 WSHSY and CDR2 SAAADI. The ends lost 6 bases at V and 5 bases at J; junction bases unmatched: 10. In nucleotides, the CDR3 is TGCGCCAGCAGGGGACAGTGGGGACCGGACAATGAGCAGTTCTTC. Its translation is CASRGQWGPDNEQFF.

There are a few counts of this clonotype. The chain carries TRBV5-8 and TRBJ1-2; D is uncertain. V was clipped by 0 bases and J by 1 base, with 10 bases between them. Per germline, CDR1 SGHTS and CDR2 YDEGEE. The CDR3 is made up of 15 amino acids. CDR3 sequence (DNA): TGTGCCAGCAGCTTGGGTTTGGAGATTAACTATGGCTACACCTTC. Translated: CASSLGLEINYGYTF.

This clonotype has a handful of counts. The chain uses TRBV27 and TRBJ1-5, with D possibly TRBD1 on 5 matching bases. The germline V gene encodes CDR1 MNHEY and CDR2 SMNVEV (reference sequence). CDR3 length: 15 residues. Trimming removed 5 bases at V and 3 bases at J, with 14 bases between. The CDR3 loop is CASSLGPSSNQPQHF. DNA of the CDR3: TGTGCCAGCAGTCTGGGACCCAGTTCCAATCAGCCCCAGCATTTT.

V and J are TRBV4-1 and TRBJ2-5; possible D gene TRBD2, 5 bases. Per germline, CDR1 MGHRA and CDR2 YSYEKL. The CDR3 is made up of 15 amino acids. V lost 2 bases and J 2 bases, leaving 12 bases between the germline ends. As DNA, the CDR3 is TGCGCCAGCAGCCAATGGCTCCGGACTCAAGAGACCCAGTACTTC. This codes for CASSQWLRTQETQYF.

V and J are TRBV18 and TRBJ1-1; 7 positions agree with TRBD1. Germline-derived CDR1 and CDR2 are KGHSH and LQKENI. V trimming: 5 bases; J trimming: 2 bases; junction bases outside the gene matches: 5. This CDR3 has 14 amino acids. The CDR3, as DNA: TGTGCCAGCTCAGGGGGGACAGTAAACACTGAAGCTTTCTTT. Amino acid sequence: CASSGGTVNTEAFF. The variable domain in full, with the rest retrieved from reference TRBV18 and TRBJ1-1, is NAGVMQNPRHLVRRRGQEARLRCSPMKGHSHVYWYRQLPEEGLKFMVYLQKENIIDESGMPKERFSAEFPKEGPSILRIQQVVRGDSAAYFCASSGGTVNTEAFFGQGTRLTVV.

CDR3 nucleotides: TGTGCCACCCGGGGGGCGAACACCGGGGAGCTGTTTTTT. Its protein product is CATRGANTGELFF. The V and J genes are TRBV24-1 and TRBJ2-2; 7 nucleotides match TRBD2. The V gene end was trimmed by 9 bases and the J gene end by 0 bases; junction bases not matched to a gene: 0. The CDR3 contains 13 residues. In germline, CDR1 is KGHDR, CDR2 SFDVKD.

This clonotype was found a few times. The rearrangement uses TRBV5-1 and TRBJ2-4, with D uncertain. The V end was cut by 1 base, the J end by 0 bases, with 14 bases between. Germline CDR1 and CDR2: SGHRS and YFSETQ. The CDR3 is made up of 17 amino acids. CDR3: CASSLSSSLLAKNIQYF. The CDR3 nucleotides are TGCGCCAGCAGCTTGAGCTCTAGTTTACTAGCCAAAAACATTCAGTACTTC.

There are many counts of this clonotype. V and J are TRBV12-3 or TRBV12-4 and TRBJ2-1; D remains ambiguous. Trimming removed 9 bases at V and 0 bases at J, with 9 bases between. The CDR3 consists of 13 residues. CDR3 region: CASVASSYNEQFF. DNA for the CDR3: TGTGCCAGTGTCGCTAGCTCCTACAATGAGCAGTTCTTC.

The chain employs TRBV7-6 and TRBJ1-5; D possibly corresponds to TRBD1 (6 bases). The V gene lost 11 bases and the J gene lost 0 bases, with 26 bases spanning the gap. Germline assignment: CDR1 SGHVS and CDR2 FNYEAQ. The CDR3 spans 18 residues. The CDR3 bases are TGTGCCCTCTGTTCCCAGGACAGCCGAAAAAATAGCAATCAGCCCCAGCATTTT. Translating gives CALCSQDSRKNSNQPQHF.

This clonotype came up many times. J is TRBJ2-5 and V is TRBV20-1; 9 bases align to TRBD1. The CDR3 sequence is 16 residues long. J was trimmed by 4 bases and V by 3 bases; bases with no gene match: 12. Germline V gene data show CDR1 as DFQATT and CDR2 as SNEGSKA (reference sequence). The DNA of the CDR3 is TGCAGTGCTAGCCCCACAGGACAGGGGAAGGGAGAGACCCAGTACTTC. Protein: CSASPTGQGKGETQYF.